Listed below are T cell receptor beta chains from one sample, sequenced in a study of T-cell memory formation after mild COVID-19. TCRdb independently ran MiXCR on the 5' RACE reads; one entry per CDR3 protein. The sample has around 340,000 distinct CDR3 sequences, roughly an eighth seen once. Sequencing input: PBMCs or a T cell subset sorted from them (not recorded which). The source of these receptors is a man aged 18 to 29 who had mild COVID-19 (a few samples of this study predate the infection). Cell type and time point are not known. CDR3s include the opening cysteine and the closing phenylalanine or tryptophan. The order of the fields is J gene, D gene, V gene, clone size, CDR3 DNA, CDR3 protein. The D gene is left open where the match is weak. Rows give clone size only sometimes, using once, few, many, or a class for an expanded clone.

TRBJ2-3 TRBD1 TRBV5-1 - TGCGCCAGCAGCTCGACAGGGGTAGATACGCAGTATTTT CASSSTGVDTQYF
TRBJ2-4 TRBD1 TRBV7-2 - TGTGCCAGCAGCTCGGGACAGGCCAAAAACATTCAGTACTTC CASSSGQAKNIQYF
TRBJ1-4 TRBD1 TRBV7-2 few TGTGCCAGCAGCTGGGGATACCGGACAGGGTCTATGCGAAAACTGTTTTTT CASSWGYRTGSMRKLFF
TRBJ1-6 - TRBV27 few TGTGCCAGCAGTTTCAATACAGCTTCACCCCTCCACTTT CASSFNTASPLHF
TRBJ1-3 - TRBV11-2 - TGTGCCAGCAGCATAGCCAGATCTGGAAACACCATATATTTT CASSIARSGNTIYF
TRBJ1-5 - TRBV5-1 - TGCGCCAGCAGCTTTAGTGGGGAACAGCCCCAGCATTTT CASSFSGEQPQHF
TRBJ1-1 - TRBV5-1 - TGCGCCAGCAGCTTTAGGTCGCCCCGCACTGAAGCTTTCTTT CASSFRSPRTEAFF
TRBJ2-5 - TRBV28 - TGTGCCAGCAGTTCGCCTGGTGCCCAGTACTTC CASSSPGAQYF
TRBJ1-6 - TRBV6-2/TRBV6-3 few TGTGCCAGCAGTACGGTCTCCAGGGGACCCCTCCACTTT CASSTVSRGPLHF
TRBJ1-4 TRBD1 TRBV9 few TGTGCCAGCAGCGTAGGACGCGACGACAGGGGTGAAAAACTGTTTTTT CASSVGRDDRGEKLFF
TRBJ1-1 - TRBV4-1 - TGCGCCAGCAGCCAAGATTACCAGGGTTGGTCTGAAGCTTTCTTT CASSQDYQGWSEAFF
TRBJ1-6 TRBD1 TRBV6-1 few TGTGCCAGCAGTAACCGGGACAGGGGGTACTTT CASSNRDRGYF
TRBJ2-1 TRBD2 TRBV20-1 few TGCAGTGCTAGAGATCTAGCGGGGGGTTCTCCCAATGAGCAGTTCTTC CSARDLAGGSPNEQFF
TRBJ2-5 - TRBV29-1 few TGCAGCGTTCTGCTGCGGGTGACCCAGTACTTC CSVLLRVTQYF
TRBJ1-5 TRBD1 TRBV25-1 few TGTGCCAGCAGCCAGGGGGGGTCGCATCAGCCCCAGCATTTT CASSQGGSHQPQHF
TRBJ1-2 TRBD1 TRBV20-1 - TGCAGTGCGGGTGACTGGACAGGGAACTATGGCTACACCTTC CSAGDWTGNYGYTF
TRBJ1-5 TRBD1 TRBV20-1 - TGCAGTGCTGCAGCCGGGACAGGGCACAGTCAGCCCCAGCATTTT CSAAAGTGHSQPQHF
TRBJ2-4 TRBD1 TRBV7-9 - TGTGCCAGCAGCCCGACAGGGGCAGCCAAAAACATTCAGTACTTC CASSPTGAAKNIQYF
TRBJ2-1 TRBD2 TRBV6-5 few TGTGCCAGCAGTTACGCAAGCGGGGGGGCTTTGGATGAGCAGTTCTTC CASSYASGGALDEQFF
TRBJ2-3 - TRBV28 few TGTGCCAGCAGTTTAGACCGGGACAGCACAGATACGCAGTATTTT CASSLDRDSTDTQYF
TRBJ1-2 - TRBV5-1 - TGCGCCAGCAGCTTGGACAGGGAGAACTATGGCTACACCTTC CASSLDRENYGYTF
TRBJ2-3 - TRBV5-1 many TGCGCCAGCAGCTTCCAGGGTTCCCCAGATACGCAGTATTTT CASSFQGSPDTQYF
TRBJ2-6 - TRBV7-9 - TGTGCCAGCAGCTTCATGGTCTCGGGGGGGGCCAACGTCCTGACTTTC CASSFMVSGGANVLTF
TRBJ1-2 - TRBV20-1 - TGCAGTGCTAGTCCCCAGGACGGCCTCTATGGCTACACCTTC CSASPQDGLYGYTF
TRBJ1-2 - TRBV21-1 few TGTGCCAGCAGCAAACGTTGGACAGTCTATGGCTACACCTTC CASSKRWTVYGYTF
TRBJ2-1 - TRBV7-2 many TGTGCCAGCAGCATGGCCCCAGGGACTGAGCAGTTCTTC CASSMAPGTEQFF
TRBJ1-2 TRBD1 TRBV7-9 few TGTGCCAGCAGGTCCAGGGGGGGCAACTATGGCTACACCTTC CASRSRGGNYGYTF
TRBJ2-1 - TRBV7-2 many TGTGCCAGCAGCTTGGATGCGAGGAACATAGTGGTTGAGCAGTTCTTC CASSLDARNIVVEQFF
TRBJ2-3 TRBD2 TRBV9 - TGTGCCAGCAGCCTCCAGGGCGGGGGGTCATCGGATACGCAGTATTTT CASSLQGGGSSDTQYF
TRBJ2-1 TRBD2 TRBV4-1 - TGCGCCAGCAGCCTCCGCCAGGGAGGGGACAATGAGCAGTTCTTC CASSLRQGGDNEQFF
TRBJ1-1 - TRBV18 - TGTGCCAGCTCACCAGGTCTGCTGAACACTGAAGCTTTCTTT CASSPGLLNTEAFF
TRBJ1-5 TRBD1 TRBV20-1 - TGCAGTGCTAGAGGGGACAGGGGTGGTCAGCCCCAGCATTTT CSARGDRGGQPQHF
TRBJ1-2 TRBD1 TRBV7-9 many TGTGCCAGCAGTTCGACAGGGGACGGAGGCTACACCTTC CASSSTGDGGYTF
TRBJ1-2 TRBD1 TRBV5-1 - TGCGCCAGCAGCGAGACAGGGATTCATGGCTACACCTTC CASSETGIHGYTF
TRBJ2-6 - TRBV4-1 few TGCGCCAGCAGCCAAGAAATATTTTCGGCTCCTGGGGCCAACGTCCTGACTTTC CASSQEIFSAPGANVLTF
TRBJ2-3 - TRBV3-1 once TGTGCCAGCAGCCAAGACTTTAGCACCCTCGGGGGAGATACGCAGTATTTT CASSQDFSTLGGDTQYF
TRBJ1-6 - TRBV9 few TGTGCCAGCAGCCCTCAGGGCGGTGGGAGGTCACCCCTCCACTTT CASSPQGGGRSPLHF
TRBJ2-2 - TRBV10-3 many TGTGCCATCACCGAGCGACAGGGAGGCACCGGGGAGCTGTTTTTT CAITERQGGTGELFF
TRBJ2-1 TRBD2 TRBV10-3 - TGTGCCATCAGTGAGCCCGGAACTAGCGGGGGGAATGAGCAGTTCTTC CAISEPGTSGGNEQFF
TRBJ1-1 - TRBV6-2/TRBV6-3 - TGTGCCAGCAGTTACTGGGGGTTGGAAGCTTTCTTT CASSYWGLEAFF
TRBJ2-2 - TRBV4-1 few TGCGCCAGCAGCCAACCTCGACAGACCGGGGAGCTGTTTTTT CASSQPRQTGELFF
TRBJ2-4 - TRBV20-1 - TGCAGTGAGCATGGGGATGGCAAAAACATTCAGTACTTC CSEHGDGKNIQYF
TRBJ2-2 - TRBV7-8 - TGTGCCAGCAGCTTAGCTATGGACAGCCGATTTACCGGGGAGCTGTTTTTT CASSLAMDSRFTGELFF